One TCR beta chain is described in this entry. These data are taken from a study of human T cells and chemical hapten exposure. Whole blood, unfractionated, served as the material for total RNA extraction. TCRdb re-analysed the 5' RACE reads in MiXCR, keeping a single row per CDR3 protein. Among 81,000 or so distinct CDR3 sequences listed, 6% to 8.5% were seen once. The CDR3 consists of 14 residues. Trimming took 5 bases from V and 9 from J; bases not matched to a gene: 6. The germline gives CDR1 DFQATT, CDR2 SNEGSKA (reference sequence). The clonotype originates from a male donor in good health. The V call is TRBV20-1, the J call TRBJ2-1, with 14 bases aligning to TRBD2. The CDR3 nucleotides are TGCAGTGCTGGGACTAGCGGGAGATATTTTGAGCAGTTCTTC. As protein: CSAGTSGRYFEQFF.